The clone carrying this TCR beta chain was counted only a few times. The antigen is undetermined. The source of the sample is a study of T cell repertoires in cytomegalovirus infection. Overall study context: CMV infection together with matching HLA type was indicated by public TCR beta signatures. Points from the study as a whole: CMV carriers with the relevant HLA were identified by cumulative public TCR beta family frequency.

One entry per CDR3 protein, called by TCRdb with MiXCR from the reads. Among some 46,000 distinct CDR3 sequences listed, nearly 20% were seen once. In germline, CDR1 is MDHEN, CDR2 SYDVKM. Trimming cost V 5 bases and J 3 bases; bases outside gene matches: 11. The CDR3 length is 16 residues. The sequence came from a human donor in good health (CMV status not recorded). Some clones in this sample may be carry-over from other donors' samples. This rearrangement joins TRBV28 to TRBJ2-7; 9 bases align to TRBD1. Sequences were derived from CD8+ T cells from cultured PBMCs, sampled from culture after CMV antigen stimulation. The CDR3 spells CASSAQGTGSLYEQYF. The CDR3 coding sequence is TGTGCCAGCAGTGCCCAGGGGACAGGGTCCCTCTACGAGCAGTACTTC.